This passage covers 10 T cell receptor beta chains from one sample sequenced in a study of T cells in Graves' hyperthyroidism and ophthalmopathy. RNA transcripts yielded amplified TCR beta CDR3 regions. The TCR CDR3 was amplified in a first-round RT-PCR using the HTBI primer set. From the multiplex PCR reads, TCRdb called clonotypes with MiXCR, one entry per CDR3 protein. This table holds a few hundred thousand distinct CDR3 sequences, roughly 12% found once. The sample comprised blood. Source of these receptors: a man aged 25-45 years with Graves' hyperthyroidism that later progressed to Graves' ophthalmopathy.

In its sample, this clonotype was seen many times. The chain is built from TRBV7-3 and TRBJ2-1, with 10 bases that match TRBD1. The CDR3 is 14 amino acids. V gave up 1 base and J gave up 7 bases; unmatched junction bases: 1. Germline loops: CDR1 SGHTA, CDR2 FQGTGA. DNA of the CDR3: TGTGCCAGCAGCTTAAAGGGACAGGGGAATGAGCAGTTCTTC. It translates to CASSLKGQGNEQFF. The variable domain in full, completed from reference TRBV7-3 and TRBJ2-1, reads GAGVSQTPSNKVTEKGKYVELRCDPISGHTALYWYRQSLGQGPEFLIYFQGTGAADDSGLPNDRFFAVRPEGSVSTLKIQRTERGDSAVYLCASSLKGQGNEQFFGPGTRLTVL.

This clonotype occurred many times. The chain employs TRBV12-3 or TRBV12-4 and TRBJ1-1; TRBD1 aligns across 9 bases. V shed 5 bases, J shed 2 bases, and the junction held 6 bases outside the gene matches. The CDR3 is 15 amino acids. The CDR3 loop reads CASSEGQGNNTEAFF. CDR3 sequence (DNA): TGTGCCAGCAGTGAAGGACAGGGGAACAACACTGAAGCTTTCTTT.

This clonotype showed up many times. The rearrangement joins TRBV10-1 to TRBJ1-5; D ambiguous. With 2 bases removed from V and 4 bases from J, the gap between germline ends came to 6 bases. Germline CDR1 is WNHNN and CDR2 is SYGVQD (reference sequence). This CDR3 region has 13 residues. CDR3 nucleotides: TGCGCCAGCAGTGAGAGGTTAAATCAGCCCCAGCATTTT. This encodes CASSERLNQPQHF.

This clonotype was detected many times. V usage is TRBV19 and J usage is TRBJ2-1, with TRBD1 identical over 7 bases. V gave up 3 bases and J gave up 7 bases; unmatched junction bases: 15. The CDR3 spans 17 residues. From germline, CDR1 is LNHDA and CDR2 SQIVND (reference sequence). CDR3 nucleotide sequence: TGTGCCAGTAGTATCCCCCGATCAGGGGGTAGGAGGAATGAGCAGTTCTTC. It is translated as CASSIPRSGGRRNEQFF. The variable domain in full, with the rest retrieved from reference TRBV19 and TRBJ2-1, is DGGITQSPKYLFRKEGQNVTLSCEQNLNHDAMYWYRQDPGQGLRLIYYSQIVNDFQKGDIAEGYSVSREKKESFPLTVTSAQKNPTAFYLCASSIPRSGGRRNEQFFGPGTRLTVL.

This clonotype was observed at least ten times. J is TRBJ2-3 and V is TRBV7-9; 7 positions match TRBD1. V lost 5 bases and J lost 6; bases outside the gene matches: 11. There are 15 residues in the CDR3. In germline, CDR1 is SEHNR, CDR2 FQNEAQ (reference sequence). The CDR3 bases are TGTGCCAGCAGCGATCCTTTTGAGGGGGCGGATACGCAGTATTTT. Encoded protein: CASSDPFEGADTQYF.

This clonotype was found a few times. This chain joins TRBV29-1 and TRBJ2-7; perhaps TRBD2 as D (6 bases). This CDR3 has 12 residues. V was cut by 4 bases and J by 1 base, with 8 bases left in between. Per germline, CDR1 SQVTM and CDR2 ANQGSEA. The CDR3 spells CSVVGGSYEQYF. CDR3 nucleotide sequence: TGCAGCGTTGTGGGGGGTTCCTACGAGCAGTACTTC.

This clonotype has ten or more counts. This rearrangement joins TRBV20-1 to TRBJ1-1; no clear D gene. Trimming left V 2 bases short and J 4 bases short, with 14 bases between. The CDR3 extends over 14 amino acids. Germline assignment: CDR1 DFQATT and CDR2 SNEGSKA (reference sequence). CDR3 nucleotide sequence: TGCAGTGCTAGATGGGTCTCAACCGGCACTGAAGCTTTCTTT. It translates to CSARWVSTGTEAFF.

This clonotype was observed many times. V usage is TRBV7-6 and J usage is TRBJ1-2; D unclear. Per germline, CDR1 SGHVS and CDR2 FNYEAQ. With 2 bases removed from V and 2 bases from J, the gap between germline ends came to 6 bases. The CDR3 extends over 13 amino acids. The DNA for the CDR3 is TGTGCCAGCAGCTTAACAGAGAACTATGGCTACACCTTC. This encodes CASSLTENYGYTF.

Remarks on this clonotype: Given a much more abundant clone one base away, this may be a read error. CDR3 loop: CASSVGQGGNHGYTF. The CDR3 nucleotides are TGTGCCAGCAGCGTTGGACAGGGCGGGAACCATGGCTACACCTTC. The chain couples TRBV9 to TRBJ1-2; 8 bases align to TRBD1. V trimming: 2 bases; J trimming: 6 bases; junction bases outside the gene matches: 9. CDR1 and CDR2 from the germline V gene are SGDLS and YYNGEE. There are 15 residues in the CDR3. Based on the CDR3 plus reference TRBV9 and TRBJ1-2, the full variable domain is DSGVTQTPKHLITATGQRVTLRCSPRSGDLSVYWYQQSLDQGLQFLIQYYNGEERAKGNILERFSAQQFPDLHSELNLSSLELGDSALYFCASSVGQGGNHGYTFGSGTRLTVV.

The V call is TRBV7-3, the J call TRBJ1-2; TRBD1 matches at 7 bases. CDR3 size: 16 residues. With 3 bases clipped from V and 0 bases from J, the junction kept 7 bases outside the gene matches. Germline-derived CDR1 and CDR2 are SGHTA and FQGTGA. CDR3 in amino acids: CASSFPGTATNYGYTF. The CDR3 DNA is TGTGCCAGCAGCTTCCCCGGGACAGCTACTAACTATGGCTACACCTTC.